Listed below are T cell receptor beta chains from one sample, sequenced in a study of prognosis after radiotherapy for stage I lung cancer. TCRdb fed the multiplex PCR reads into MiXCR, producing one record per CDR3 protein. The data show about 22,000 distinct CDR3 sequences, approximately 40% seen once. Sequenced here: PBMCs, sampled before or after stereotactic body radiation therapy (not recorded which). Every receptor here comes from a donor over 45 with non-small cell lung cancer. Each CDR3 is given with its conserved first and last residue. D genes are given only for firm matches. The size field is filled for only some rows; it gives once, few, many or a size class.

D	size	V	J	CDR3	DNA
TRBD2	NA	TRBV7-2	TRBJ2-1	CASSDRTSGTHNEQFF	TGTGCCAGCAGCGACCGGACTAGCGGGACCCACAATGAGCAGTTCTTC
TRBD2	NA	TRBV12-3/TRBV12-4	TRBJ2-3	CASSLGRGARDTQYF	TGTGCCAGCAGTTTAGGGCGGGGGGCCAGAGATACGCAGTATTTT
TRBD1	many	TRBV7-6	TRBJ2-3	CASSSSTGGTQYF	TGTGCCAGCAGCTCATCGACAGGGGGTACGCAGTATTTT
TRBD1	many	TRBV10-3	TRBJ1-1	CAIRLDRGTEAFF	TGTGCCATCAGGCTGGACAGGGGAACTGAAGCTTTCTTT
NA	many	TRBV20-1	TRBJ2-3	CSASGSTDTQYF	TGCAGTGCTAGCGGTAGCACAGATACGCAGTATTTT
NA	many	TRBV19	TRBJ1-2	CASTPGRGYTF	TGTGCCAGTACCCCCGGTAGGGGCTACACCTTC
NA	NA	TRBV19	TRBJ2-1	CASSQHTVAGVDNEQFF	TGTGCCAGTAGTCAGCACACGGTAGCTGGAGTGGATAATGAGCAGTTCTTC
NA	large	TRBV11-3	TRBJ2-1	CASSLPWGDSPYNEQFF	TGTGCCAGCAGCCTGCCATGGGGGGACTCCCCCTACAATGAGCAGTTCTTC
NA	NA	TRBV30	TRBJ2-3	CAWRAWGTDTQYF	TGTGCCTGGAGAGCGTGGGGGACAGATACGCAGTATTTT
TRBD1	NA	TRBV12-3/TRBV12-4	TRBJ1-2	CASSTGQGAYGYTF	TGTGCCAGCAGTACGGGACAGGGGGCGTATGGCTACACCTTC
NA	NA	TRBV7-3	TRBJ1-4	CASSLLGGYEKLFF	TGTGCCAGCAGCTTATTAGGGGGGTATGAAAAACTGTTTTTT
NA	NA	TRBV10-3	TRBJ2-7	CAISERQWSLREQYF	TGTGCCATCAGTGAAAGACAGTGGTCGTTGCGGGAGCAGTACTTC
NA	many	TRBV6-1	TRBJ2-7	CASAVGGSYEQYF	TGTGCCAGCGCCGTCGGGGGTTCCTACGAGCAGTACTTC
TRBD1	NA	TRBV7-2	TRBJ2-7	CASSLLDRVLGEQYF	TGTGCCAGCAGCTTACTGGACAGGGTTTTAGGAGAGCAGTACTTC
NA	many	TRBV6-1	TRBJ2-3	CASRLTGEGDTQYF	TGTGCCAGCAGATTAACGGGAGAGGGAGATACGCAGTATTTT
NA	few	TRBV19	TRBJ1-1	CASTTSGRGMNTEAFF	TGTGCCAGTACAACATCAGGCCGAGGGATGAACACTGAAGCTTTCTTT
TRBD1	many	TRBV11-3	TRBJ2-7	CASSRGQGSYEQYF	TGTGCCAGCAGCCGAGGACAGGGGAGCTACGAGCAGTACTTC
NA	many	TRBV19	TRBJ1-1	CASSIRRSTEAFF	TGTGCCAGTAGTATTCGTAGGAGTACTGAAGCTTTCTTT
NA	many	TRBV6-2/TRBV6-3	TRBJ1-3	CASSYDSSGNTIYF	TGTGCCAGCAGTTACGACAGCTCTGGAAACACCATATATTTT
TRBD2	many	TRBV30	TRBJ2-7	CAWSVVRREAHEQYF	TGTGCCTGGAGTGTCGTAAGGCGGGAGGCTCACGAGCAGTACTTC
NA	NA	TRBV24-1	TRBJ1-2	CATSDAGREDYGYTF	TGTGCCACCAGTGACGCAGGGCGCGAAGACTATGGCTACACCTTC
NA	many	TRBV30	TRBJ1-5	CAWSPGGNQPQHF	TGTGCCTGGAGTCCGGGAGGGAATCAGCCCCAGCATTTT
NA	NA	TRBV9	TRBJ1-2	CASSVGGGSYGYTF	TGTGCCAGCAGCGTAGGGGGAGGAAGCTATGGCTACACCTTC
TRBD2	many	TRBV29-1	TRBJ2-7	CSVWTSGVYEQYF	TGCAGCGTCTGGACTAGCGGGGTCTACGAGCAGTACTTC
NA	NA	TRBV12-3/TRBV12-4	TRBJ2-5	CARTNKGETQYF	TGTGCCAGGACCAATAAAGGAGAGACCCAGTACTTC
TRBD1	many	TRBV24-1	TRBJ2-3	CATSDLRDSPPDTQYF	TGTGCCACCAGTGATCTCCGGGACAGCCCCCCAGATACGCAGTATTTT
TRBD2	NA	TRBV2	TRBJ2-7	CANIGREVGYEQYF	TGTGCCAACATTGGCCGGGAGGTTGGTTACGAGCAGTACTTC
TRBD1	many	TRBV20-1	TRBJ2-7	CSARAPNRGYEQYF	TGCAGTGCTAGAGCCCCGAACAGGGGTTACGAGCAGTACTTC
TRBD1	NA	TRBV28	TRBJ2-2	CASGKPGTGYTGELFF	TGTGCCAGCGGAAAGCCCGGGACAGGATACACCGGGGAGCTGTTTTTT
NA	many	TRBV5-4	TRBJ2-6	CASSLAGANVLTF	TGTGCCAGCAGCTTGGCTGGGGCCAACGTCCTGACTTTC
TRBD2	NA	TRBV6-5	TRBJ2-1	CASSSKTSGRIYNEQFF	TGTGCCAGCAGTTCAAAGACTAGCGGGAGGATCTACAATGAGCAGTTCTTC
NA	many	TRBV20-1	TRBJ1-1	CSARDRPDTEAFF	TGCAGTGCTAGAGATCGGCCAGACACTGAAGCTTTCTTT
TRBD1	many	TRBV24-1	TRBJ1-5	CATSDYRGRGPQHF	TGTGCCACCAGTGATTACAGGGGCAGGGGGCCCCAGCATTTT
TRBD1	NA	TRBV6-1	TRBJ2-1	CASSQDRGSPYNEQFF	TGTGCCAGCAGCCAGGACAGGGGGAGCCCCTACAATGAGCAGTTCTTC
NA	many	TRBV19	TRBJ1-6	CASSIEGGYGSPLHF	TGTGCCAGTAGTATCGAGGGGGGGTATGGATCACCCCTCCACTTT
NA	NA	TRBV12-3/TRBV12-4	TRBJ2-3	CASSSSVSSDTQYF	TGTGCCAGCAGTTCCAGCGTGAGTAGCGATACGCAGTATTTT
TRBD1	NA	TRBV12-3/TRBV12-4	TRBJ2-2	CASSRWGQGATGELFF	TGTGCCAGCAGCAGGTGGGGACAGGGGGCCACCGGGGAGCTGTTTTTT
NA	many	TRBV28	TRBJ2-2	CASRTTGTKGGTGELFF	TGTGCCAGCAGAACTACCGGGACTAAAGGGGGGACCGGGGAGCTGTTTTTT
NA	few	TRBV29-1	TRBJ2-5	CSVGAGGGEETQYF	TGCAGCGTTGGAGCAGGGGGGGGGGAAGAGACCCAGTACTTC
TRBD1	NA	TRBV12-3/TRBV12-4	TRBJ1-2	CASSLGLDRADGYTF	TGTGCCAGCAGTTTAGGGCTAGACAGGGCTGATGGCTACACCTTC
TRBD1	many	TRBV11-3	TRBJ2-1	CASSLGGQAEQFF	TGTGCCAGCAGCCTAGGGGGACAGGCTGAGCAGTTCTTC
NA	NA	TRBV12-3/TRBV12-4	TRBJ2-3	CASSPRGGTDTQYF	TGTGCCAGCAGTCCCAGGGGGGGCACAGATACGCAGTATTTT
NA	many	TRBV7-8	TRBJ2-3	CASSLMGPTTDTQYF	TGTGCCAGCAGCTTAATGGGCCCCACCACAGATACGCAGTATTTT
TRBD2	many	TRBV2	TRBJ2-1	CASRGSGLAGTGEQFF	TGTGCCAGCAGGGGCTCGGGACTAGCGGGAACGGGTGAGCAGTTCTTC
TRBD1	many	TRBV4-2	TRBJ2-7	CASSRDRGLSYEQYF	TGTGCCAGCAGCCGCGACAGGGGGCTGTCCTACGAGCAGTACTTC
TRBD1	NA	TRBV5-1	TRBJ1-1	CASSLRQGNTEAFF	TGCGCCAGCAGCTTACGACAGGGGAACACTGAAGCTTTCTTT
NA	NA	TRBV20-1	TRBJ2-1	CSAHLDRYNEQFF	TGCAGTGCACATCTCGACAGATACAATGAGCAGTTCTTC
TRBD1	many	TRBV25-1	TRBJ2-1	CASSKGTDNEQFF	TGTGCCAGCAGTAAGGGGACAGACAATGAGCAGTTCTTC